These 22 T cell receptor beta chains came from one sample sequenced in a study of cytomegalovirus exposure and HLA in healthy donors. A multiplex PCR was run with 60 Vbeta primers and 13 Jbeta primers. Sequenced by immunoSEQ multiplex PCR; TCRdb stores in-frame clones only, minus some. Of about 130,000 clones listed, more than 75% are singletons. Sequencing was carried out using PBMCs. The receptor source for this set is a young man in good health and CMV-seronegative.

This chain connects TRBV18 to TRBJ1-2; D gene unclear. This CDR3 comprises 15 residues. Germline loops: CDR1 KGHSH, CDR2 LQKENI. V lost 0 bases to trimming and J lost 1 base, with 9 bases between them. The CDR3 nucleotides read TGTGCCAGCTCACCACCCGGAGGTTTTAACTATGGCTACACCTTC. Its protein product is CASSPPGGFNYGYTF. Full variable domain (rest looked up from reference TRBV18 and TRBJ1-2): NAGVMQNPRHLVRRRGQEARLRCSPMKGHSHVYWYRQLPEEGLKFMVYLQKENIIDESGMPKERFSAEFPKEGPSILRIQQVVRGDSAAYFCASSPPGGFNYGYTFGSGTRLTVV.

The chain joins TRBV30 to TRBJ2-2; a possible D gene is TRBD2 (6 bases). Per the germline V gene, CDR1 is GTSNPN and CDR2 is SVGIG (reference sequence). Trimming took off 5 bases at V and 3 bases at J, with 19 bases between the two ends. The CDR3 is 16 amino acids. CDR3 sequence reads: CAWGSGGARYTGELFF. In nucleotides, the CDR3 is TGTGCCTGGGGGTCCGGAGGGGCGCGGTACACCGGGGAGCTGTTTTTT.

The rearrangement uses TRBV6-1 and TRBJ1-1, with 7 bases aligning to TRBD1. The CDR3 is 13 residues long. The V gene's germline CDR1 is MNHNS and CDR2 SASEGT. The ends lost 10 bases at V and 2 bases at J; junction bases unmatched: 7. CDR3 residues: CATIRDSNTEAFF. The CDR3 DNA sequence: TGTGCCACGATCCGGGACAGTAACACTGAAGCTTTCTTT.

V is TRBV7-2 and J is TRBJ2-7, with a weak D call TRBD2 (6 bases). Germline loops: CDR1 SGHTA, CDR2 FQGNSA. The CDR3 has 15 amino acids. Between the trimmed V and J ends, which lost 2 bases and 0 bases, there was a span of 11 bases. DNA of the CDR3: TGTGCCAGCAGCTTACACGGGGACTTCTCCTACGAGCAGTACTTC. As protein: CASSLHGDFSYEQYF.

This chain connects TRBV6-6 to TRBJ2-5; 9 positions agree with TRBD1. Germline assignment: CDR1 MNHNY and CDR2 SVGAGI (reference sequence). Unmatched junction bases numbered 4, after V lost 4 bases and J lost 1 base. The CDR3 has 15 amino acids. This CDR3 reads CASSSQTGGQETQYF. Written as DNA, the CDR3 is TGTGCCAGCAGTTCCCAGACAGGGGGCCAAGAGACCCAGTACTTC.

This clone has only one observation. The genes are TRBV9 and TRBJ2-2; no clear D. With 3 bases removed from V and 1 base from J, the gap between germline ends came to 4 bases. Germline V gene lookup returns CDR1 SGDLS and CDR2 YYNGEE. The CDR3 covers 13 residues. CDR3 amino acids: CASSDGNTGELFF. The CDR3 bases are TGTGCCAGCAGCGACGGGAACACCGGGGAGCTGTTTTTT. Combining the CDR3 with reference TRBV9 and TRBJ2-2 gives the whole variable domain DSGVTQTPKHLITATGQRVTLRCSPRSGDLSVYWYQQSLDQGLQFLIQYYNGEERAKGNILERFSAQQFPDLHSELNLSSLELGDSALYFCASSDGNTGELFFGEGSRLTVL.

The rearrangement joins TRBV27 to TRBJ1-5; 7 positions agree with TRBD1. The germline V gene encodes CDR1 MNHEY and CDR2 SMNVEV (reference sequence). CDR3 length equals 15 residues. The V segment lost 3 bases and the J segment 5 bases; nucleotides outside the gene matches: 7. CDR3 in amino acids: CASSLITGVHQPQHF. The DNA for the CDR3 is TGTGCCAGCAGTTTGATAACAGGGGTGCATCAGCCCCAGCATTTT.

The DNA for the CDR3 is TGTGCCAGCAGCGCATACAGGGGGCGTCGTCAGCCCCAGCATTTT. Translated: CASSAYRGRRQPQHF. This chain connects TRBV21-1 to TRBJ1-5; TRBD1, the D gene given by the table, was not confirmed from the DNA. TRBV21-1 is a pseudogene segment. CDR3 length: 15 residues.

V usage is TRBV7-9 and J usage is TRBJ2-2, with a weak D call TRBD1 (6 bases). With 3 bases removed from V and 3 bases from J, the gap between germline ends came to 14 bases. This CDR3 has 16 amino acids. Germline V CDR1 and CDR2: SEHNR, FQNEAQ (reference sequence). The CDR3 loop reads CASSFTGSWDTGELFF. The CDR3 DNA follows: TGTGCCAGCAGCTTTACAGGGTCCTGGGACACCGGGGAGCTGTTTTTT.

This CDR3 is CASSLGRPSRKTQYF. In DNA, the CDR3 is TGTGCCAGCAGCTTAGGTCGGCCATCCAGGAAGACCCAGTACTTC. This chain links TRBV7-2 with TRBJ2-5; D is undetermined. Germline CDR1 and CDR2: SGHTA and FQGNSA. V shed 1 base and J shed 6 bases, with 15 bases lying between them. The CDR3 has 15 amino acids.

The chain is built from TRBV30 and TRBJ1-4; D is unclear. This CDR3 comprises 12 residues. The germline CDR1 and CDR2 sequences are GTSNPN and SVGIG (reference sequence). The V and J ends lost 4 bases and 6 bases respectively, with 9 bases between them. CDR3 protein: CAWTPGYEKLFF. The CDR3 DNA reads as TGTGCCTGGACTCCGGGTTATGAAAAACTGTTTTTT.

This clone turned up a few times. In nucleotides, the CDR3 is TGTGCCAGCAAAGAGTACTCCTACAATGAGCAGTTCTTC. Amino acids: CASKEYSYNEQFF. The rearrangement links TRBV28 to TRBJ2-1; no reliable D call. V shed 7 bases and J shed 0 bases, with 7 bases lying between them. CDR3 length equals 13 residues. Germline assignment: CDR1 MDHEN and CDR2 SYDVKM.

J is TRBJ1-3 and V is TRBV14; D gene ambiguous. Between the trimmed V and J ends, which lost 3 bases and 0 bases, there was a span of 6 bases. CDR1 and CDR2 from the germline V gene are SGHDN and FVKESK. CDR3 length: 14 residues. The CDR3 spells CASSQPGSGNTIYF. The CDR3 DNA follows: TGTGCCAGCAGCCAGCCAGGCTCTGGAAACACCATATATTTT.

This clone appeared once. The V and J genes are TRBV28 and TRBJ1-3; 10 bases fit TRBD1. The junction had 7 bases not matched to a gene; V was cut back by 4 bases and J by 4 bases. The CDR3 runs to 16 residues. Germline V gene data show CDR1 as MDHEN and CDR2 as SYDVKM. The CDR3 nucleotides read TGTGCCAGCAGTTCCTCGGGACAGGGGACGGGAAACACCATATATTTT. Its translation is CASSSSGQGTGNTIYF.

The chain joins TRBV5-4 to TRBJ2-3, with a weak D call TRBD2 (5 bases). Germline V CDR1 and CDR2: SGHNT, YYREEE (reference sequence). This CDR3 region has 16 residues. Trimming removed 5 bases from V and 3 bases from J, with 19 bases in between. The CDR3 loop is CASSPPTRSGTDTQYF. In DNA form, the CDR3 reads TGTGCCAGCAGTCCCCCCACTAGGAGTGGAACAGATACGCAGTATTTT.

This chain links TRBV30 with TRBJ2-7; TRBD2 agrees at 9 bases. The CDR3 runs 16 residues. With 1 base clipped from V and 6 bases from J, the junction kept 13 bases outside the gene matches. The germline gives CDR1 GTSNPN, CDR2 SVGIG (reference sequence). As DNA, the CDR3 is TGTGCCTGGAGTGAATCGGGTAGCGGGAGTCGGGGCGAGCAGTACTTC. Its translation: CAWSESGSGSRGEQYF.

The J gene is TRBJ2-3, the V gene TRBV30; the D gene is possibly TRBD2 (6 bases). CDR1 and CDR2 from the germline V gene are GTSNPN and SVGIG (reference sequence). The germline V and J ends were trimmed by 2 bases and 3 bases, with 9 bases remaining between them. This CDR3 region has 13 residues. CDR3 region: CAWSRLGTDTQYF. The CDR3 nucleotides read TGTGCCTGGAGTCGACTAGGGACAGATACGCAGTATTTT. The complete variable domain, with remaining parts taken from reference TRBV30 and TRBJ2-3, reads SQTIHQWPATLVQPVGSPLSLECTVEGTSNPNLYWYRQAAGRGLQLLFYSVGIGQISSEVPQNLSASRPQDRQFILSSKKLLLSDSGFYLCAWSRLGTDTQYFGPGTRLTVL.

This clone appeared once. The V and J genes are TRBV30 and TRBJ1-6; D ambiguous. Germline V CDR1 and CDR2: GTSNPN, SVGIG (reference sequence). The CDR3 is 16 residues long. Trimming cost V 2 bases and J 5 bases, with 16 bases left between them. The CDR3 sequence is CAWSLTGWRDNSPLHF. CDR3 in DNA: TGTGCCTGGAGTCTTACTGGGTGGCGGGATAATTCACCCCTCCACTTT.

The chain recombines TRBV7-2 with TRBJ2-1; D remains ambiguous. Germline CDR1 SGHTA, CDR2 FQGNSA. There are 12 residues in the CDR3. The V end was cut by 2 bases, the J end by 8 bases, with 7 bases between. CDR3 nucleotides: TGTGCCAGCAGCTTACAGGTGTATGAGCAGTTCTTC. Its translation: CASSLQVYEQFF.

This clone has just a few counts. The V call is TRBV4-1, the J call TRBJ2-1; D is perhaps TRBD2 (5 bases). V lost 1 base to trimming and J lost 3 bases, with 13 bases between them. The CDR3 runs to 16 residues. CDR1 MGHRA and CDR2 YSYEKL come from the germline V gene. The CDR3 sequence: CASSQVILVGYNEQFF. As DNA, the CDR3 is TGCGCCAGCAGCCAAGTGATACTAGTTGGCTACAATGAGCAGTTCTTC.

The genes are TRBV11-2 and TRBJ2-7; TRBD1 might be the D (6 bases). V lost 1 base and J 4 bases, leaving 11 bases between the germline ends. CDR1 and CDR2 from the germline V gene are SGHAT and FQNNGV. This CDR3 region has 14 residues. The CDR3 DNA follows: TGTGCCAGCAGCTTAGGAACAGGGCCTTACGAGCAGTACTTC. Protein sequence: CASSLGTGPYEQYF.

This clone has only one observation. The genes are TRBV28 and TRBJ2-1; D possibly corresponds to TRBD1 (6 bases). Germline values: CDR1 MDHEN, CDR2 SYDVKM. V was cut by 3 bases and J by 5 bases, with 20 bases left in between. The CDR3 is 17 amino acids. The CDR3 is CASSLFHGRGQDNEQFF. CDR3 DNA: TGTGCCAGCAGTTTGTTCCACGGCAGGGGACAAGACAATGAGCAGTTCTTC. The variable domain in full, with the rest retrieved from reference TRBV28 and TRBJ2-1, is DVKVTQSSRYLVKRTGEKVFLECVQDMDHENMFWYRQDPGLGLRLIYFSYDVKMKEKGDIPEGYSVSREKKERFSLILESASTNQTSMYLCASSLFHGRGQDNEQFFGPGTRLTVL.